This TCR beta chain was recovered during a study of regulatory T cells in long-lasting Graves disease. Across the study: New Graves' disease cases had less than 3 months of antithyroid drugs. Whole-study results and caveats: Owing to a sample size that was small, accuracy may have been reduced. TCR diversity was lower in persistent Graves' patients (versus newly diagnosed ones).

The CDR3 runs 14 residues. Germline CDR1 SNHLY, CDR2 FYNNEI. V was clipped by 5 bases and J by 15 bases; unmatched bases: 10. Time point defined: newly diagnosed GD, antithyroid drugs for less than 3 months. The TCR library used RNA extracted from PBMCs. This clonotype was detected ten times or more. What it binds is unknown. HTBI primers from iRepertoire and Arm-PCR of CDR3 regions yielded the TCR beta libraries. Using its own MiXCR run on the multiplex PCR reads, TCRdb lists one record per CDR3 protein. The sample lists some 200,000 distinct CDR3 sequences; around 19% were seen once. This same sample was also part of a study on T cells in Graves' hyperthyroidism and ophthalmopathy. From that second work: With a median lead of around 6.7 months before onset, the model predicted ophthalmopathy.

The sequence came from a woman aged 25-40 years with Graves disease. Sequences were derived from peripheral blood mononuclear cells (PBMCs), sampled at new diagnosis, from a patient treated with antithyroid drugs. The chain links TRBV2 to TRBJ2-4; TRBD2 matches at 13 bases. The CDR3 DNA reads TGTGCCAGCAGTCCCCGGACTAGCGGGGGAGATCGGTACTTC. Amino acids: CASSPRTSGGDRYF.